The 17 T cell receptor beta chains given below trace back to one sample, sequenced in a study of human T cells and chemical hapten exposure. TCRdb ran MiXCR on the RACE reads and lists one entry per CDR3 protein. The profile shows 110,000 to 150,000 distinct CDR3 sequences, 12% of them singletons. Documented time point: patch test 2, 6 weeks after DPC sensitization. The treatment is: therapeutic diphenylcyclopropenone sensitization with weekly scalp DPC. The sequencing here drew on whole blood, taken in connection with sensitization to the hapten diphenylcyclopropenone (DPC). The receptors stem from a woman aged 45 to 65 with alopecia areata. Some clones in this sample may be carry-over from other donors' samples.

A remark on this clonotype: A much bigger clone sits one base away, suggesting this may be a read error. The V gene is TRBV24-1, the J gene TRBJ2-4; tentative D call: TRBD2 (6 bases). Germline values: CDR1 KGHDR, CDR2 SFDVKD. The CDR3 spans 15 residues. Written as DNA, the CDR3 is TGTGCCTCCAGTGATTCGCGGGAAACCAAAAACATTCAGTACTTC. Encoded protein: CASSDSRETKNIQYF.

CDR3 in DNA: TGTGCCTGGAGAACGCCGGGGCCTCAAGAGACCCAGTACTTC. It codes for CAWRTPGPQETQYF. The rearrangement joins TRBV30 to TRBJ2-5; D could derive from TRBD1 or TRBD2 (5 bases each). In germline, CDR1 is GTSNPN, CDR2 SVGIG (reference sequence). There are 14 residues in the CDR3. V was clipped by 3 bases and J by 2 bases, with 13 bases between them.

This clonotype was counted only a few times. The J gene is TRBJ2-5, the V gene TRBV4-2; no firm D call. Germline CDR1 and CDR2: LGHNA and YNFKEQ. V shed 3 bases and J shed 0 bases, with 2 bases lying between them. The CDR3 is 12 residues long. The CDR3 is CASSQDQETQYF. DNA of the CDR3: TGTGCCAGCAGCCAGGACCAAGAGACCCAGTACTTC.

This clonotype was seen repeatedly, ten times or more. V gene TRBV18 combines with J gene TRBJ1-3; D is undetermined. Germline loops: CDR1 KGHSH, CDR2 LQKENI. The CDR3 covers 14 residues. Trimming took 1 base from V and 1 from J, leaving 5 bases between them. CDR3 in amino acids: CASSPQGSGNTIYF. The DNA for the CDR3 is TGTGCCAGCTCACCACAGGGTTCTGGAAACACCATATATTTT.

V gene TRBV5-1 combines with J gene TRBJ2-7; D might be TRBD2 (7 bases). This CDR3 is 15 amino acids long. V was trimmed by 4 bases and J by 2 bases, leaving 16 bases between them. Germline V gene sequence: CDR1 SGHRS, CDR2 YFSETQ. The CDR3 nucleotides are TGCGCCAGCAGCGCGGGGGACACCCCGGCCTACGAGCAGTACTTC. Residues: CASSAGDTPAYEQYF.

This clonotype was observed at least ten times. The chain joins TRBV20-1 to TRBJ2-7, with 8 bases fitting TRBD2. CDR3 length: 13 residues. Germline V CDR1 and CDR2: DFQATT, SNEGSKA (reference sequence). Trimming cost V 6 bases and J 5 bases; bases outside gene matches: 9. The CDR3 loop reads CSALSRGGDEQYF. In DNA form, the CDR3 reads TGCAGTGCCCTCAGCCGGGGGGGGGACGAGCAGTACTTC.

The rearrangement uses TRBV11-2 and TRBJ2-1; 9 nucleotides agree with TRBD2. Germline-derived CDR1 and CDR2 are SGHAT and FQNNGV. The CDR3 sequence is 15 residues long. V was clipped by 5 bases and J by 8 bases; unmatched bases: 10. The CDR3 DNA follows: TGTGCCAGCAGCCCAAGAGGACTAGCGTCATATGAGCAGTTCTTC. This codes for CASSPRGLASYEQFF.

This clonotype was observed a few times. The chain carries TRBV28 and TRBJ1-1, with TRBD1 as a possible D gene (6 bases). Germline V CDR1 and CDR2: MDHEN, SYDVKM. This CDR3 is 15 amino acids long. V was trimmed by 3 bases and J by 1 base, leaving 12 bases between them. The CDR3 DNA reads TGTGCCAGCAGTTTCCAGGGGAGTGGGAACACTGAAGCTTTCTTT. This translates into CASSFQGSGNTEAFF.

This clonotype has more than one count but fewer than ten. V and J are TRBV6-6 and TRBJ2-6, with a weak D call TRBD1 (6 bases). This CDR3 is built from 17 residues. The germline gives CDR1 MNHNY, CDR2 SVGAGI (reference sequence). The V and J ends lost 4 bases and 0 bases respectively, with 13 bases between them. In DNA, the CDR3 is TGTGCCAGCAGTTTCTCCCAGGGGACCTCTGGGGCCAACGTCCTGACTTTC. It specifies CASSFSQGTSGANVLTF.

The chain employs TRBV2 and TRBJ2-7; tentatively, D is TRBD2 (5 bases). V gave up 7 bases and J gave up 7 bases, with 17 bases separating them. The length of the CDR3 is 13 residues. CDR1 is SNHLY, CDR2 FYNNEI, per germline. CDR3 protein: CASTASPTWEQYF. The CDR3 nucleotides are TGTGCCAGCACGGCTAGCCCTACTTGGGAGCAGTACTTC.

This clonotype has a count of ten or more. The rearrangement links TRBV4-3 to TRBJ2-5; 11 positions match TRBD2. The J segment lost 5 bases and the V segment lost 1 base, leaving 3 bases of the junction unmatched. The germline V gene encodes CDR1 LGHNA and CDR2 YSLEER. The CDR3 length is 15 residues. DNA for the CDR3: TGCGCCAGCAGCCAAGGTAGCGGGAGGGGGGAGACCCAGTACTTC. Translated, it gives CASSQGSGRGETQYF.

This clonotype has just a few counts. In DNA form, the CDR3 reads TGTGCCAGCAGTTCCCTCGTGGGTAGTCTGTACTTC. This gives the protein CASSSLVGSLYF. V gene TRBV11-2 combines with J gene TRBJ2-7, with D unresolved. V shed 6 bases and J shed 12 bases, with 18 bases lying between them. The CDR3 length is 12 residues. Germline V CDR1 and CDR2: SGHAT, FQNNGV.

This clonotype showed up many times. The chain recombines TRBV3-1 with TRBJ2-7, with D possibly being TRBD1 (6 bases). Trimming took 2 bases from V and 4 from J, leaving 18 bases between them. Germline V CDR1 and CDR2: LGHDT, YNNKEL (reference sequence). CDR3 length equals 16 residues. CDR3 DNA: TGTGCCAGCAGCCAAAAGGGAACAGGGTACCCATACGAGCAGTACTTC. Translation: CASSQKGTGYPYEQYF.

With regard to this clonotype: Being one base from a much bigger clone, this may be a read error. The gene calls are TRBV11-1 and TRBJ2-3, with 7 bases identical to TRBD1. The CDR3 is 15 residues long. V shed 3 bases, J shed 3 bases, and the junction held 6 bases outside the gene matches. CDR1 is SGHAT and CDR2 is FQDESV in the germline V gene (reference sequence). The CDR3 protein is CASSFRQGGTDTQYF. The CDR3 nucleotides are TGTGCCAGCAGCTTCAGACAGGGTGGAACAGATACGCAGTATTTT.

The V call is TRBV12-3 or TRBV12-4, the J call TRBJ2-7; D perhaps matches TRBD1 (7 bases). The CDR3 is 13 residues long. V lost 3 bases to trimming and J lost 5 bases, with 11 bases between them. CDR3 bases: TGTGCCAGCAGTTTCAGGGGGGCAGACGAGCAGTACTTC. Translated: CASSFRGADEQYF.

The chain carries TRBV18 and TRBJ2-5; D not certain. Trimming removed 4 bases at V and 1 base at J, with 7 bases between. This CDR3 is 13 amino acids long. Germline V gene lookup returns CDR1 KGHSH and CDR2 LQKENI. The DNA for the CDR3 is TGTGCCAGCTCACAACGACCCCAAGAGACCCAGTACTTC. It encodes CASSQRPQETQYF. The full variable domain, in which reference TRBV18 and TRBJ2-5 provide the parts outside the CDR3, is NAGVMQNPRHLVRRRGQEARLRCSPMKGHSHVYWYRQLPEEGLKFMVYLQKENIIDESGMPKERFSAEFPKEGPSILRIQQVVRGDSAAYFCASSQRPQETQYFGPGTRLLVL.

The table lists this clonotype with many counts. The chain has TRBV29-1 and TRBJ1-2, with D unclear. The germline CDR1 and CDR2 sequences are SQVTM and ANQGSEA. Trimming shortened V by 2 bases and J by 5 bases, and 9 bases separated the two germline ends. CDR3 length: 12 residues. CDR3: CSVETGEYGYTF. CDR3 nucleotide sequence: TGCAGCGTTGAAACTGGAGAGTATGGCTACACCTTC.